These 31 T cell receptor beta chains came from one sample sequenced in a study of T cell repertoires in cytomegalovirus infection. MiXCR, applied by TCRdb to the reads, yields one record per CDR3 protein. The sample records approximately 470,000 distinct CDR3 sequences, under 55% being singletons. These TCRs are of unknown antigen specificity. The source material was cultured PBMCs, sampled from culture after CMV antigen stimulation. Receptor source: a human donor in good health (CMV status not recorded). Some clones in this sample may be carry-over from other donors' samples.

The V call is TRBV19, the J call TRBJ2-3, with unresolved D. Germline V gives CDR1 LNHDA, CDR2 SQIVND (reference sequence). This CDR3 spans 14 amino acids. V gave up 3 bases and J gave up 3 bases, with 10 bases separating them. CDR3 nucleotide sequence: TGTGCCAGTAGTATCCTGCCCACTACAGATACGCAGTATTTT. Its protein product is CASSILPTTDTQYF.

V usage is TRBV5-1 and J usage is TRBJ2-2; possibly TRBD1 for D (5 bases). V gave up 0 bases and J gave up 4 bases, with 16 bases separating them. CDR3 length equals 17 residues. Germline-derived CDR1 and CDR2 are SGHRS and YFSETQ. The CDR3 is CASSLAPPGQATGELFF. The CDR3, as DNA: TGCGCCAGCAGCTTGGCCCCCCCAGGACAAGCCACCGGGGAGCTGTTTTTT.

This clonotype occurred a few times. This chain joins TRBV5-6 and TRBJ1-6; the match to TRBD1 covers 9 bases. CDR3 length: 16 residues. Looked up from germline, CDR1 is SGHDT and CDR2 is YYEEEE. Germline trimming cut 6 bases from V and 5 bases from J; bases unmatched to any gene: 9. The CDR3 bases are TGTGCCAGCACCTCAGCCGGGACAGGGAATAATTCACCCCTCCACTTT. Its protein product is CASTSAGTGNNSPLHF.

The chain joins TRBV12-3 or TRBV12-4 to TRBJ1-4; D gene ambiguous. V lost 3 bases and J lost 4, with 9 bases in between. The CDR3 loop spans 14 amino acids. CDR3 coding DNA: TGTGCCAGCAGTTTTGTGGGTGGTAATGAAAAACTGTTTTTT. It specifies CASSFVGGNEKLFF.

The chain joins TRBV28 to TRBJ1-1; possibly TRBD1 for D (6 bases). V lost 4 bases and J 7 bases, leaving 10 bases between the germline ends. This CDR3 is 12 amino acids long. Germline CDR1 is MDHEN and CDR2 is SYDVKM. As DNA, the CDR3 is TGTGCCAGCAGTTCACAGGGTTATGAAGCTTTCTTT. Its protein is CASSSQGYEAFF.

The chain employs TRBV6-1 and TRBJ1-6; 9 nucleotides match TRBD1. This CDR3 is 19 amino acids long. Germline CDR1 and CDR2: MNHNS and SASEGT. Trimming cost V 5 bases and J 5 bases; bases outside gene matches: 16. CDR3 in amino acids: CASSKRGQGVKAHNSPLHF. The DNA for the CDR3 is TGTGCCAGCAGTAAAAGGGGACAGGGTGTCAAGGCACATAATTCACCCCTCCACTTT.

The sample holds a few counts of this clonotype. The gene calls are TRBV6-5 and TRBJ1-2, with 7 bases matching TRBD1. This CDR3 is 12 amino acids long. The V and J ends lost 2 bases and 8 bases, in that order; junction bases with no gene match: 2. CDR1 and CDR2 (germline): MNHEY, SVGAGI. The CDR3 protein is CASSYGTEGYTF. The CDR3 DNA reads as TGTGCCAGCAGTTACGGGACAGAAGGCTACACCTTC.

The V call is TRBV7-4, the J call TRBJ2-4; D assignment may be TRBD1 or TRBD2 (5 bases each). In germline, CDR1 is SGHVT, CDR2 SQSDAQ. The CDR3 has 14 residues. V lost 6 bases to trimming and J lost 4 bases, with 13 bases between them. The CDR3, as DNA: TGTGCCAGCAGGCGTCAGGGAGAAAAAAACATTCAGTACTTC. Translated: CASRRQGEKNIQYF.

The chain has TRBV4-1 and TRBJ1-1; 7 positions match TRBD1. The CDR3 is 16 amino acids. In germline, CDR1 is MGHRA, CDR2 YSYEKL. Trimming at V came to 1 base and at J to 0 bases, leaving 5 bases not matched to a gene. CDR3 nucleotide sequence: TGCGCCAGCAGCCAAGGACAGGGAAGGATGAACACTGAAGCTTTCTTT. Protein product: CASSQGQGRMNTEAFF.

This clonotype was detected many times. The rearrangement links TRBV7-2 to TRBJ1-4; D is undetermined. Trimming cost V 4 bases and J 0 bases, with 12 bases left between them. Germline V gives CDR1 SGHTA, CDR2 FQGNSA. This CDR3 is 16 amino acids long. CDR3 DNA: TGTGCCAGCAGCTCCTATACGGGTGCAACTAATGAAAAACTGTTTTTT. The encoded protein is CASSSYTGATNEKLFF.

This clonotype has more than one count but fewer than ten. The CDR3 sequence is CASSDWQGAGSGTEAFF. DNA of the CDR3: TGCGCCAGCAGTGATTGGCAGGGGGCAGGATCGGGTACTGAAGCTTTCTTT. V is TRBV10-2 and J is TRBJ1-1; 8 bases align to TRBD1. CDR1 is WSHSY and CDR2 is SAAADI in the germline V gene. CDR3 length equals 17 residues. With V trimmed by 3 bases and J by 5 bases, 14 bases remained unmatched.

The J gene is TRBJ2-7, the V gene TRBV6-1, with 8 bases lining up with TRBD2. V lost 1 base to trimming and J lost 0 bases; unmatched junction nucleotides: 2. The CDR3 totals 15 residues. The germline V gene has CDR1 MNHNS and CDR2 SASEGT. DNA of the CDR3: TGTGCCAGCAGTGAAGGACTAGCGCGCTCCTACGAGCAGTACTTC. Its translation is CASSEGLARSYEQYF.

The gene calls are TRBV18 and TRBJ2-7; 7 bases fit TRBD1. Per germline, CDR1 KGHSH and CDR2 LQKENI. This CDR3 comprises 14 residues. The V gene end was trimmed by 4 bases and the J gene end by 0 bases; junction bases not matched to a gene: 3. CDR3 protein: CASSRGTVSYEQYF. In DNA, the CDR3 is TGTGCCAGCTCACGGGGGACAGTCTCCTACGAGCAGTACTTC.

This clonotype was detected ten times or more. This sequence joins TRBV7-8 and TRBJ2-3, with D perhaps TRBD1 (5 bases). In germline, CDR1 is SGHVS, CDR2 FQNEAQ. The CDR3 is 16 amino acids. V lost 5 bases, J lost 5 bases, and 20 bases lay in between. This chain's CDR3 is CASSPNPGMVVDTQYF. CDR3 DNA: TGTGCCAGCAGCCCTAACCCAGGGATGGTTGTAGATACGCAGTATTTT.

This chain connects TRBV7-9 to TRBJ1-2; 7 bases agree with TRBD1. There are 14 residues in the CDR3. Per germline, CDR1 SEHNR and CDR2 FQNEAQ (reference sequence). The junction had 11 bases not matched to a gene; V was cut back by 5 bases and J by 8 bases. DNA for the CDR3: TGTGCCAGCAGCCCGGGGGACAGCCTGAGGGGCTACACCTTC. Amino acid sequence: CASSPGDSLRGYTF.

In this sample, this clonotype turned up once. The CDR3 is CASGLVNNEQFF. The CDR3 coding sequence is TGTGCTAGTGGTTTGGTCAACAATGAGCAGTTCTTC. V and J are TRBV12-5 and TRBJ2-1; D is undetermined. V lost 0 bases and J lost 5, with 2 bases in between. Germline CDR1 is LGHNT and CDR2 is FRNRAP. The CDR3 totals 12 residues.

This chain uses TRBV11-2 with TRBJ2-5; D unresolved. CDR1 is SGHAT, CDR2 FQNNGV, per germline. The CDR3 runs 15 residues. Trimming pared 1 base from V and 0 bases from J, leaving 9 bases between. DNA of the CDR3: TGTGCCAGCAGCTTAGCTTACGGGTACCAAGAGACCCAGTACTTC. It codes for CASSLAYGYQETQYF.

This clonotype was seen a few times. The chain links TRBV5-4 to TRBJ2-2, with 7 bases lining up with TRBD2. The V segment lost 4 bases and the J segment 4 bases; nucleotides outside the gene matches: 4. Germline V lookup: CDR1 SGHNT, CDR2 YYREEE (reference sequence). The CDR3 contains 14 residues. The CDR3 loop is CASSPRGGTGELFF. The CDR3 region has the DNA TGTGCCAGCAGCCCCCGCGGGGGCACCGGGGAGCTGTTTTTT.

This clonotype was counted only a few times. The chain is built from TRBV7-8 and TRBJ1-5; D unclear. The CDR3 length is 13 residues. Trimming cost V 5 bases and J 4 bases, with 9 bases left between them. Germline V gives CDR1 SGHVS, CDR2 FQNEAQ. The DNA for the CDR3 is TGTGCCAGCAGCAGTACCGAGAATCAGCCCCAGCATTTT. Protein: CASSSTENQPQHF. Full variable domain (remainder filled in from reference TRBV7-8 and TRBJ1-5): GAGVSQSPRYKVAKRGQDVALRCDPISGHVSLFWYQQALGQGPEFLTYFQNEAQLDKSGLPSDRFFAERPEGSVSTLKIQRTQQEDSAVYLCASSSTENQPQHFGDGTRLSIL.

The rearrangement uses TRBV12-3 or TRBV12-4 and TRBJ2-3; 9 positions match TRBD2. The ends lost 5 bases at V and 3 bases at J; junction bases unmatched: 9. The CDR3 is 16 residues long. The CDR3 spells CASSAAVAGATDTQYF. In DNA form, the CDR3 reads TGTGCCAGCAGTGCCGCCGTAGCGGGAGCTACAGATACGCAGTATTTT.

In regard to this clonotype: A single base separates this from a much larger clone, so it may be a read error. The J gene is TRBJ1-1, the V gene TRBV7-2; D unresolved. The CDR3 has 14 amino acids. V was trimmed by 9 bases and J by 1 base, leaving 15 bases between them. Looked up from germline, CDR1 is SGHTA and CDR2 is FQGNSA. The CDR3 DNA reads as TGTGCCAGAAGCACCCGACGGGAGAACACTGAAGCTTTCTTT. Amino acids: CARSTRRENTEAFF.

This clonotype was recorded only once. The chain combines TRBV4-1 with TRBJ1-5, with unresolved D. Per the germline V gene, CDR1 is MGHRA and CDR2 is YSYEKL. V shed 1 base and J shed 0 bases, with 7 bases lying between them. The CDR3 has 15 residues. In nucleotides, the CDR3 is TGCGCCAGCAGCCAAGGGGAGGATAGCAATCAGCCCCAGCATTTT. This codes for CASSQGEDSNQPQHF.

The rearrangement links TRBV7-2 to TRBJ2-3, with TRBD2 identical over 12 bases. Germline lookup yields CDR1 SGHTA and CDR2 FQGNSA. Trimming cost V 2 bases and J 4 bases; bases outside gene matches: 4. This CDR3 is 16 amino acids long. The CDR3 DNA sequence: TGTGCCAGCAGCTTAAGACTAGCGGGGGTGGCAGATACGCAGTATTTT. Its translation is CASSLRLAGVADTQYF. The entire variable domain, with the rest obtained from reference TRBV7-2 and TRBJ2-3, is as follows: GAGVSQSPSNKVTEKGKDVELRCDPISGHTALYWYRQSLGQGLEFLIYFQGNSAPDKSGLPSDRFSAERTGGSVSTLTIQRTQQEDSAVYLCASSLRLAGVADTQYFGPGTRLTVL.

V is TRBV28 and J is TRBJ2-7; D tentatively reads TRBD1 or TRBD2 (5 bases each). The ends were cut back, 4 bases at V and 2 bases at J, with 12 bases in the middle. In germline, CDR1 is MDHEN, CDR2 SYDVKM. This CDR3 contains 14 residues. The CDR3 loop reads CASSSRDGTYEQYF. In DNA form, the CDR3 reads TGTGCCAGCAGTTCTCGGGACGGAACCTACGAGCAGTACTTC.

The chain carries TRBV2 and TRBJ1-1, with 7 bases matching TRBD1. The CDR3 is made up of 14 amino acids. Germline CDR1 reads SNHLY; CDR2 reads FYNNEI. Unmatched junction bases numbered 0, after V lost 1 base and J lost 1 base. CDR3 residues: CASSEGTGNTEAFF. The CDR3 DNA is TGTGCCAGCAGTGAAGGGACAGGGAACACTGAAGCTTTCTTT.

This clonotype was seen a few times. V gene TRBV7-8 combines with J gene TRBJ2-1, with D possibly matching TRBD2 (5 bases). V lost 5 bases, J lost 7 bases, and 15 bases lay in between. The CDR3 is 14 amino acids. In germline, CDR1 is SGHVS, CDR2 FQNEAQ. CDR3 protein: CASSPGTWRNEQFF. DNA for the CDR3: TGTGCCAGCAGCCCGGGAACCTGGCGGAATGAGCAGTTCTTC.

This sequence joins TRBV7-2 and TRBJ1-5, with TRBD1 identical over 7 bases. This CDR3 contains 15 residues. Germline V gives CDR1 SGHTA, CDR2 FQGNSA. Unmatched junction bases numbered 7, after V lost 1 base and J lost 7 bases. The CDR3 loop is CASSLGGTVGQPQHF. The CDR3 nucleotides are TGTGCCAGCAGCTTAGGGGGGACAGTCGGCCAGCCCCAGCATTTT.

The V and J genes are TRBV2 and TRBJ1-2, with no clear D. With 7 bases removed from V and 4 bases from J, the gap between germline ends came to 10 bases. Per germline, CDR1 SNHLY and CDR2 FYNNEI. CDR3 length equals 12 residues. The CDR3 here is CASKSAVYGYTF. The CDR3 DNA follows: TGTGCCAGCAAGTCAGCAGTCTATGGCTACACCTTC. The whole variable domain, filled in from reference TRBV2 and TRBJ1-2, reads EPEVTQTPSHQVTQMGQEVILRCVPISNHLYFYWYRQILGQKVEFLVSFYNNEISEKSEIFDDQFSVERPDGSNFTLKIRSTKLEDSAMYFCASKSAVYGYTFGSGTRLTVV.

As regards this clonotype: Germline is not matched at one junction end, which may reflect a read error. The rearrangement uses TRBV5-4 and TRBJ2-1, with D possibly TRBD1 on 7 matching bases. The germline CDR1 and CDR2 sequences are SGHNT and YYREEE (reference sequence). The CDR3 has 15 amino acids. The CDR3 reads CASTRGAGSYNEKFF. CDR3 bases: TGTGCCAGCACCAGGGGGGCTGGCTCCTACAATGAGAAGTTCTTC.

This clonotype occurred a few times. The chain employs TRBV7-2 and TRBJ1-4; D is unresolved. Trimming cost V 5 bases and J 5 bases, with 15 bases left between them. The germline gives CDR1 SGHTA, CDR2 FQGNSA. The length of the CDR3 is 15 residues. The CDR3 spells CASSPPDGRNEKLFF. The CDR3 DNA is TGTGCCAGCAGCCCCCCGGACGGCCGAAATGAAAAACTGTTTTTT.

This chain's CDR3 is CASRLPGLGNTIYF. CDR3 sequence (DNA): TGTGCCAGCAGACTCCCGGGACTTGGAAACACCATATATTTT. The V call is TRBV28, the J call TRBJ1-3; tentatively, D is TRBD1 (5 bases). Germline V gene data show CDR1 as MDHEN and CDR2 as SYDVKM. The CDR3 loop spans 14 amino acids. Trimming shortened V by 6 bases and J by 3 bases, and 12 bases separated the two germline ends.